Below, 5 T cell receptor beta chains from the same sample are listed, as sequenced in a study of CD8 T cells in ankylosing spondylitis (dated by TCRdb to 2016 to 2017). Libraries were made using 5' RACE. Sequencing was performed on an Illumina HiSeq 2500. TCRdb reran the public reads through fastp at Q25 and MiXCR, keeping productive beta chains. Merged by CDR3 protein, the rows form single entries marked with the most common genes and DNA. This sample comprises 100,000 or so distinct CDR3 sequences, roughly 9% of them detected only once. The leading ten clones occupy more than 30% of the sample. Broad study findings and their caveats: A TCR beta motif of 7 or 8 highly homologous amino acid variants appeared characteristic of blood from ankylosing spondylitis patients.

Antigen specificity for these receptors is unknown. Sequenced: blood, either unsorted or a sorted T cell fraction (not recorded which). Every receptor here comes from a male donor with ankylosing spondylitis.

This rearrangement joins TRBV12-3 or TRBV12-4 to TRBJ2-1, with a tentative D call TRBD2 (6 bases). With 1 base removed from V and 0 bases from J, the gap between germline ends came to 10 bases. This CDR3 is built from 16 residues. CDR3 in DNA: TGTGCCAGCAGTTTAGGGGGACTGAGCTCCTACAATGAGCAGTTCTTC. Encoded protein: CASSLGGLSSYNEQFF.

This clonotype turned up a few times. This chain joins TRBV18 and TRBJ2-1; 9 nucleotides line up with TRBD1. Germline V CDR1 and CDR2: KGHSH, LQKENI. The CDR3 spans 14 residues. Losses at the gene ends were 3 bases for V and 8 bases for J; bases not matched to a gene: 5. The CDR3 DNA sequence: TGTGCCAGCTCACCGACAGGGGGTAAAGATGAGCAGTTCTTC. The encoded protein is CASSPTGGKDEQFF.

This clonotype was seen ten or more times. This chain connects TRBV6-1 to TRBJ2-2, with D unclear. The length of the CDR3 is 13 residues. V lost 0 bases and J 4 bases, leaving 3 bases between the germline ends. The V gene's germline CDR1 is MNHNS and CDR2 SASEGT. DNA for the CDR3: TGTGCCAGCAGTGAAGCGGTCACCGGGGAGCTGTTTTTT. Protein: CASSEAVTGELFF.

The rearrangement uses TRBV13 and TRBJ2-7, with D tentatively TRBD1 or TRBD2 (5 bases each). The germline V and J ends were trimmed by 5 bases and 0 bases, with 20 bases remaining between them. Germline V lookup: CDR1 PRHDT, CDR2 FYEKMQ (reference sequence). The length of the CDR3 is 17 residues. The chain's CDR3 is CASSPRDGFSSSYEQYF. The CDR3 DNA reads as TGTGCCAGCAGCCCCCGGGACGGATTTTCGAGCTCCTACGAGCAGTACTTC.

At least ten counts were recorded for this clonotype. The chain's CDR3 is CASSFPENTGELFF. For the CDR3, the DNA is TGCGCCAGCAGCTTTCCGGAGAACACCGGGGAGCTGTTTTTT. The chain carries TRBV5-1 and TRBJ2-2; D is uncertain. The V end lost 2 bases, the J end lost 1 base, and 6 bases lay between the germline ends. This CDR3 is built from 14 residues. CDR1 is SGHRS, CDR2 YFSETQ, per germline.